This T cell receptor beta chain was profiled in a study of T-cell reconstitution after alpha-beta-depleted transplantation in children. A few counts support this clonotype. Unique molecular identifiers tagged the TCRbeta library. TCRdb reanalysed the PCR reads using MiXCR and keeps one entry per CDR3 protein. The sample carries about 980,000 distinct CDR3 sequences, roughly 31% recorded once. Trimming left V 8 bases short and J 3 bases short, with 17 bases between. CDR1 is SGHTA, CDR2 FQGNSA, per germline. The CDR3 has 15 residues. This receptor was obtained from a boy less than two years old who had a stem cell transplant for SCID, so the T cells may come from the graft donor. The specimen comprised PBMCs, mostly from graft donor cells, sampled 360 days after TCRalphabeta/CD19-depleted stem cell transplant. This chain links TRBV7-2 with TRBJ2-1, with a tentative D call TRBD2 (6 bases). CDR3 amino acids: CASAGRADVYNEQFF. CDR3 bases: TGTGCCAGCGCGGGGCGGGCAGACGTCTACAATGAGCAGTTCTTC.